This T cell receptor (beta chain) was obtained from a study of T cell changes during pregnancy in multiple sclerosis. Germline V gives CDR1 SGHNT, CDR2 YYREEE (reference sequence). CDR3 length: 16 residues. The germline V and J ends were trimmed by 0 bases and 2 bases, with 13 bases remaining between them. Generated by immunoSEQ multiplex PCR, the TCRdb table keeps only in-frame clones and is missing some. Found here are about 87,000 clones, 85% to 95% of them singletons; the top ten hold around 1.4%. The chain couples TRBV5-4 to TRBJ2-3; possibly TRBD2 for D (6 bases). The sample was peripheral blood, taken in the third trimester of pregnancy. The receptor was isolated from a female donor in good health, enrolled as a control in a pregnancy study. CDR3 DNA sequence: TGTGCCAGCAGCTTGGCCGGGGGACCTACCACAGATACGCAGTATTTT. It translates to CASSLAGGPTTDTQYF.